The present entry profiles one T cell receptor (beta chain) with its context. Some clones are missing from TCRdb's copy, which holds only in-frame ones; the method was immunoSEQ multiplex PCR. The profile covers about 80,000 clones, with around 86% appearing a single time and approximately 9.1% taken by the ten largest. This specimen belongs to a study of blood T cell repertoires in COVID-19. In germline, CDR1 is SGHKS, CDR2 YYEKEE (reference sequence). Trimming took off 0 bases at V and 1 base at J, with 10 bases between the two ends. The CDR3 runs 16 residues. The TCR originated in a human donor in a cohort sampled during active COVID-19. The sequencing sample was made of peripheral blood. The chain is built from TRBV5-5 and TRBJ2-2; D gene uncertain. The CDR3 sequence is CASSLAMGRNTGELFF. The DNA for the CDR3 is TGTGCCAGCAGCTTGGCAATGGGCAGGAACACCGGGGAGCTGTTTTTT.